This T cell receptor (beta chain) was found in a study of T cell repertoires in cytomegalovirus infection. Study summary: It can be stated that public TCR beta signatures indicated CMV infection as well as a matching HLA type.

V lost 7 bases, J lost 7 bases, and 10 bases stayed unmatched. CDR3 length: 16 residues. Germline V lookup: CDR1 MNHEY, CDR2 SVGEGT. TCRdb used MiXCR to reprocess the reads, holding one entry per CDR3 protein. Here the sample spans hundreds of thousands of distinct CDR3 sequences, around 18% being singletons. This clonotype has a handful of counts. The clonotype comes from a human donor in good health (CMV status not recorded). Some clones in this sample may be carry-over from other donors' samples. The chain couples TRBV6-2 or TRBV6-3 to TRBJ2-1, with TRBD2 matching 13 bases. The sequenced sample consisted of PBMCs. CDR3 coding DNA: TGTGCCAGCACTCAACCCGGGACTAGCGGGACGAATGAGCAGTTCTTC. This translates into CASTQPGTSGTNEQFF.